The next 17 T cell receptor beta chains were all read from a single sample in a study of regulatory T cells in long-lasting Graves disease. Arm-PCR with iRepertoire HTBI primers amplified the CDR3 regions for these TCR beta libraries. Via MiXCR, TCRdb re-called the multiplex PCR reads, giving one row per CDR3 protein. The repertoire has 450,000 or so distinct CDR3 sequences, roughly 20% of them found once; the top ten carry approximately 8%. The time point here: persistent/refractory GD, antithyroid drugs over 5 years with positive TRAb. RNA from PBMCs was the source of the TCR library. The source material was peripheral blood mononuclear cells (PBMCs), sampled when the disease was refractory, from a patient treated with antithyroid drugs. These receptors were taken from a female donor with Graves disease.

Points on this clonotype: Sequence at one end of the junction differs from germline and may be a read error. The chain has TRBV2 and TRBJ2-2, with 10 positions matching TRBD2. The CDR3 runs 17 residues. From germline, CDR1 is SNHLY and CDR2 FYNNEI. The CDR3 DNA is TGTGCCAGCAGTTTTATAGCGGGAGGCACGAACATCGGGGAGCTGCTTTTT. Translated, it gives CASSFIAGGTNIGELLF.

This clonotype was seen at least ten times. This chain joins TRBV2 and TRBJ2-6, with D possibly being TRBD2 (6 bases). The length of the CDR3 is 16 residues. The germline gives CDR1 SNHLY, CDR2 FYNNEI. The V end was cut by 7 bases, the J end by 0 bases, with 13 bases between. The CDR3 loop reads CASTRDLLSGANVLTF. In DNA, the CDR3 is TGTGCCAGCACCCGGGACTTACTCTCTGGGGCCAACGTCCTGACTTTC.

This clonotype came up a few times. The J gene is TRBJ1-3, the V gene TRBV20-1, with D tentatively TRBD1 (5 bases). Germline lookup yields CDR1 DFQATT and CDR2 SNEGSKA (reference sequence). V was shortened by 1 base and J by 1 base, with 8 bases between the two germline ends. The CDR3 sequence is 14 residues long. The CDR3 DNA follows: TGCAGTGCTAGAGCAGGGTATTCTGGAAACACCATATATTTT. Protein sequence: CSARAGYSGNTIYF.

In this sample, this clonotype turned up many times. The chain has TRBV6-1 and TRBJ2-7, with TRBD1 as a possible D gene (5 bases). CDR3 size: 14 residues. Germline V gene data show CDR1 as MNHNS and CDR2 as SASEGT. Trimming removed 10 bases from V and 2 bases from J, with 18 bases in between. The CDR3 nucleotides read TGTGCCACCAGGACCAGGGCACGTACCTACGAGCAGTACTTC. Its translation: CATRTRARTYEQYF.

The chain is built from TRBV5-1 and TRBJ2-3; the D is unclear. The germline V gene encodes CDR1 SGHRS and CDR2 YFSETQ. The CDR3 is 15 residues long. V lost 1 base and J lost 0, with 9 bases in between. CDR3 nucleotide sequence: TGCGCCAGCAGCTTGACAGTTTCTAGCACAGATACGCAGTATTTT. Translation: CASSLTVSSTDTQYF.

This clonotype was recorded many times. The chain is built from TRBV10-3 and TRBJ1-5; D possibly corresponds to TRBD1 (5 bases). Trimming stripped 8 bases from V and 7 bases from J, with 18 bases between. The CDR3 consists of 14 residues. Looked up from germline, CDR1 is ENHRY and CDR2 is SYGVKD. The CDR3, as DNA: TGTGCCATCTCTCCGACGGAGGGGCAACAGCCCCAGCATTTT. Encoded protein: CAISPTEGQQPQHF.

This clonotype was observed a handful of times. DNA of the CDR3: TGTGCCAGCAGCCCTCGGAATGAGCAGTTCTTC. Amino acid sequence: CASSPRNEQFF. The chain uses TRBV28 and TRBJ2-1; no firm D call. The V gene's germline CDR1 is MDHEN and CDR2 SYDVKM. V was trimmed by 6 bases and J by 7 bases, leaving 7 bases between them. The CDR3 is 11 residues long.

This clonotype was found a few times. V gene TRBV7-9 combines with J gene TRBJ1-1; no reliable D call. Germline values: CDR1 SEHNR, CDR2 FQNEAQ (reference sequence). This CDR3 is 15 amino acids long. Between the trimmed V and J ends, which lost 0 bases and 0 bases, there was a span of 8 bases. The CDR3 bases are TGTGCCAGCAGCTTAGCGTCGGGGATGAACACTGAAGCTTTCTTT. It is translated as CASSLASGMNTEAFF. The full variable domain, its missing parts supplied by reference TRBV7-9 and TRBJ1-1, is DTGVSQNPRHKITKRGQNVTFRCDPISEHNRLYWYRQTLGQGPEFLTYFQNEAQLEKSRLLSDRFSAERPKGSFSTLEIQRTEQGDSAMYLCASSLASGMNTEAFFGQGTRLTVV.

The chain has TRBV14 and TRBJ2-3, with D maybe TRBD2 (6 bases). Germline V gene data show CDR1 as SGHDN and CDR2 as FVKESK. V was trimmed by 1 base and J by 5 bases, leaving 10 bases between them. The CDR3 runs to 14 residues. The CDR3 DNA reads as TGTGCCAGCAGCCAAGTCGGCGGGGTAGATACGCAGTATTTT. It translates to CASSQVGGVDTQYF.

Many counts were recorded for this clonotype. J is TRBJ1-1 and V is TRBV6-2 or TRBV6-3; D is perhaps TRBD1 (5 bases). Between the trimmed V and J ends, which lost 2 bases and 5 bases, there was a span of 18 bases. Germline V gives CDR1 MNHEY, CDR2 SVGEGT. The CDR3 has 16 residues. CDR3 nucleotides: TGTGCCAGCAGTTACAGTACAGGCGGCAGTTATACTGAAGCTTTCTTT. This codes for CASSYSTGGSYTEAFF.

The rearrangement joins TRBV5-1 to TRBJ2-3; D possibly uses TRBD1 or TRBD2 (5 bases each). The CDR3 has 14 amino acids. The V gene lost 5 bases and the J gene lost 2 bases, with 12 bases spanning the gap. Germline V gene lookup returns CDR1 SGHRS and CDR2 YFSETQ. CDR3: CASRMRGITDTQYF. The CDR3 DNA reads TGCGCCAGCAGAATGAGGGGCATCACAGATACGCAGTATTTT.

The sample holds many counts of this clonotype. This chain connects TRBV20-1 to TRBJ2-7; 9 bases align to TRBD2. V lost 6 bases and J lost 5; bases outside the gene matches: 8. From germline, CDR1 is DFQATT and CDR2 SNEGSKA (reference sequence). This CDR3 is built from 13 residues. CDR3 in amino acids: CSASGLAWNEQYF. The CDR3 DNA is TGCAGTGCCTCTGGACTAGCGTGGAACGAGCAGTACTTC.

This clonotype has ten or more counts. V gene TRBV28 combines with J gene TRBJ2-2, with D unresolved. The germline CDR1 and CDR2 sequences are MDHEN and SYDVKM. V was pared by 1 base and J by 3 bases, with 6 bases between. CDR3 length: 14 residues. The CDR3 sequence is CASSLFVDTGELFF. In nucleotides, the CDR3 is TGTGCCAGCAGTTTATTCGTAGACACCGGGGAGCTGTTTTTT.

This clonotype was seen ten or more times. The J gene is TRBJ2-7, the V gene TRBV7-3; D unclear. V dropped 2 bases and J dropped 0 bases, with 8 bases sitting between them. The CDR3 has 14 residues. Germline-derived CDR1 and CDR2 are SGHTA and FQGTGA. This CDR3 reads CASSLDTGSYEQYF. The CDR3, as DNA: TGTGCCAGCAGCTTAGACACTGGCTCCTACGAGCAGTACTTC.

This clonotype came up many times. The rearrangement uses TRBV20-1 and TRBJ2-3; D unresolved. V lost 8 bases to trimming and J lost 1 base, with 13 bases between them. The CDR3 is made up of 13 amino acids. Germline V gene data show CDR1 as DFQATT and CDR2 as SNEGSKA (reference sequence). CDR3 bases: TGCAGTTCTGTGAAACCCGGCACAGATACGCAGTATTTT. This codes for CSSVKPGTDTQYF.

This clonotype showed up just a few times. The J gene is TRBJ2-7, the V gene TRBV6-1; TRBD1 might be the D (5 bases). Trimming took off 6 bases at V and 5 bases at J, with 14 bases between the two ends. Germline lookup yields CDR1 MNHNS and CDR2 SASEGT. CDR3 length equals 13 residues. The CDR3 DNA is TGTGCCAGCAGCTATCAGGGTTGGGACGAGCAGTACTTC. Translation gives CASSYQGWDEQYF.

This rearrangement joins TRBV28 to TRBJ2-7, with D maybe TRBD1 (5 bases). The CDR3 is 14 amino acids. Germline CDR1 MDHEN, CDR2 SYDVKM. V lost 7 bases and J 1 base, leaving 14 bases between the germline ends. The CDR3 loop reads CASTFYQGSYEQYF. The DNA for the CDR3 is TGTGCCAGCACCTTTTACCAGGGATCCTACGAGCAGTACTTC.